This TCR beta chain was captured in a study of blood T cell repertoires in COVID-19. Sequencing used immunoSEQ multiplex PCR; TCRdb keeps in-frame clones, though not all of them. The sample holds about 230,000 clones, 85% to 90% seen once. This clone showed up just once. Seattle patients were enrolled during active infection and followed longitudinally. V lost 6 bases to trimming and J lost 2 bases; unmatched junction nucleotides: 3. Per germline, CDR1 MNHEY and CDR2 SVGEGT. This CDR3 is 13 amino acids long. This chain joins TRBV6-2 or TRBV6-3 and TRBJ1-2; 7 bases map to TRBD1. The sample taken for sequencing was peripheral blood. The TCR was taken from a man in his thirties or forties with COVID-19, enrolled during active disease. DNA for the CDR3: TGTGCCAGCAGCCCGGGACAGAACTATGGCTACACCTTC. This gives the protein CASSPGQNYGYTF.